One sample yielded the 18 T cell receptor beta chains listed below, sequenced in a study of T cell repertoires in cytomegalovirus infection (dated by TCRdb to the late 2010s). The sample's treatment or condition, from its label and the paper: in vitro stimulation with specific CMV peptide epitopes to enrich CMV-specific T cells. Reads for this sample came from an Illumina HiSeq 1500. TCRdb took the public reads, trimmed them with fastp at Q25, ran MiXCR for clone calling and kept in-frame beta chains. Each CDR3 protein appears once, grouped with its most common genes and DNA. This sample has about 400,000 distinct CDR3 sequences in its table, and 34% of those were observed once. The top ten clonotypes cover approximately 13% of the sample. These receptors have no identified antigens. This material consisted of cultured PBMCs, taken from culture after CMV antigen stimulation. These receptors came from a human donor in good health (CMV status not recorded). Some clones in this sample may be carry-over from other donors' samples.

The chain is built from TRBV10-2 and TRBJ2-2; maybe TRBD2 (6 bases). The CDR3 runs 13 residues. Trimming removed 11 bases from V and 1 base from J, with 11 bases in between. The V gene's germline CDR1 is WSHSY and CDR2 SAAADI. CDR3 amino acids: CASYSGNTGELFF. The CDR3 DNA follows: TGCGCCTCCTATAGCGGGAACACCGGGGAGCTGTTTTTT.

This clonotype came up a few times. The chain combines TRBV6-2 or TRBV6-3 with TRBJ1-1, with 8 bases matching TRBD1. V was clipped by 0 bases and J by 5 bases; unmatched bases: 11. This CDR3 contains 17 residues. Germline V gene data show CDR1 as MNHEY and CDR2 as SVGEGT. The CDR3, as DNA: TGTGCCAGCAGTTACTCGTATAGTGACAGGGGTTTTACTGAAGCTTTCTTT. Translation: CASSYSYSDRGFTEAFF.

This clonotype has more than one count but fewer than ten. V usage is TRBV10-2 and J usage is TRBJ2-1; D gene unclear. There are 17 residues in the CDR3. V lost 0 bases to trimming and J lost 8 bases, with 20 bases between them. The germline V gene encodes CDR1 WSHSY and CDR2 SAAADI. The CDR3 loop reads CASSESTRFSSSDEQFF. The CDR3 DNA reads TGCGCCAGCAGTGAGTCGACGCGGTTTAGTAGTTCCGATGAGCAGTTCTTC.

This clonotype has ten or more counts. The genes are TRBV12-3 or TRBV12-4 and TRBJ1-2; 8 bases align to TRBD1. CDR3 size: 17 residues. V was clipped by 4 bases and J by 4 bases; unmatched bases: 14. CDR3 coding DNA: TGTGCCAGCAGTTCGGTCAGGGGGCGTTTTCTGTTCTATGGCTACACCTTC. Its translation is CASSSVRGRFLFYGYTF.

The chain carries TRBV25-1 and TRBJ2-5, with D unclear. V was clipped by 4 bases and J by 0 bases, with 3 bases between them. From germline, CDR1 is MGHDK and CDR2 SYGVNS. This CDR3 is 12 amino acids long. CDR3 nucleotides: TGTGCCAGCAGTGGGGACCAAGAGACCCAGTACTTC. Its translation: CASSGDQETQYF.

This clonotype was counted between two and nine times. This chain joins TRBV7-2 and TRBJ2-5, with a weak D call TRBD1 (6 bases). Trimming pared 4 bases from V and 3 bases from J, leaving 12 bases between. From germline, CDR1 is SGHTA and CDR2 FQGNSA. This CDR3 region has 14 residues. The CDR3 sequence is CASSSPSGEETQYF. The CDR3 nucleotides read TGTGCCAGCAGCTCCCCGTCAGGGGAAGAGACCCAGTACTTC.

V gene TRBV20-1 combines with J gene TRBJ1-1; D may be TRBD1 (6 bases). The V gene lost 2 bases and the J gene lost 1 base, with 8 bases spanning the gap. Germline assignment: CDR1 DFQATT and CDR2 SNEGSKA (reference sequence). This CDR3 is built from 13 residues. The CDR3 nucleotides are TGCAGTGCTAGACGGGGACAGAACACTGAAGCTTTCTTT. Translating gives CSARRGQNTEAFF.

This clonotype was seen a handful of times. The chain has TRBV7-2 and TRBJ2-7; weak D call: TRBD1 (5 bases). This CDR3 spans 15 amino acids. Per germline, CDR1 SGHTA and CDR2 FQGNSA. With 1 base removed from V and 5 bases from J, the gap between germline ends came to 15 bases. The CDR3 DNA reads as TGTGCCAGCAGCTTAGTTGCAGGGCCCGTTCACGAGCAGTACTTC. Translation: CASSLVAGPVHEQYF.

This chain joins TRBV5-1 and TRBJ2-7, with D perhaps TRBD2 (5 bases). Germline loops: CDR1 SGHRS, CDR2 YFSETQ. The CDR3 runs 16 residues. V shed 0 bases and J shed 1 base, with 14 bases lying between them. As DNA, the CDR3 is TGCGCCAGCAGCTTGGTGCCGGGGTCCACTTCCTACGAGCAGTACGTC. Translating it yields CASSLVPGSTSYEQYV.

The chain is built from TRBV7-6 and TRBJ2-3; 8 bases fit TRBD2. CDR1 SGHVS and CDR2 FNYEAQ come from the germline V gene. After removal of 5 bases from V and 6 bases from J, the junction contained 13 bases not matched to a gene. CDR3 length: 16 amino acids. The CDR3 is CASSRLTSGPSDTQYF. The CDR3 nucleotides read TGTGCCAGCAGCCGATTAACTAGCGGCCCCTCTGATACGCAGTATTTT.

On this clonotype itself: A much larger clone lies one base from this, so it may be a read error. The genes are TRBV7-2 and TRBJ1-2; a possible D gene is TRBD1 (6 bases). Trimming removed 5 bases from V and 8 bases from J, with 21 bases in between. The CDR3 length is 15 residues. CDR1 is SGHTA and CDR2 is FQGNSA in the germline V gene. Here the CDR3 DNA reads TGTACCAGCAGCACCTCCGGGACACCCAAAAGGGGCTACACCTTC. Translating gives CTSSTSGTPKRGYTF.

At least ten counts were recorded for this clonotype. The rearrangement links TRBV29-1 to TRBJ2-3, with D perhaps matching TRBD2 (6 bases). The germline CDR1 and CDR2 sequences are SQVTM and ANQGSEA. V lost 4 bases, J lost 6 bases, and 17 bases lay in between. This CDR3 is built from 14 residues. CDR3 DNA: TGCAGCGTTGCTGTGACGGGAGATTGGGATACGCAGTATTTT. Its protein is CSVAVTGDWDTQYF.

The chain uses TRBV7-9 and TRBJ2-1, with 10 bases identical to TRBD1. This CDR3 region has 15 residues. Per the germline V gene, CDR1 is SEHNR and CDR2 is FQNEAQ (reference sequence). The ends lost 4 bases at V and 7 bases at J; junction bases unmatched: 7. The chain's CDR3 is CASSSPGQGLNEQFF. The CDR3 bases are TGTGCCAGCAGCTCGCCGGGACAGGGGCTGAATGAGCAGTTCTTC.

The gene calls are TRBV7-2 and TRBJ1-1, with 10 bases lining up with TRBD1. The germline CDR1 and CDR2 sequences are SGHTA and FQGNSA. The CDR3 length is 16 residues. V was pared by 5 bases and J by 3 bases, with 9 bases of the junction left unmatched. In nucleotides, the CDR3 is TGTGCCAGCAGCGGCCGGGACAGGGGTGGAGACACTGAAGCTTTCTTT. It specifies CASSGRDRGGDTEAFF.

V gene TRBV4-3 combines with J gene TRBJ2-2; 10 bases map to TRBD2. V lost 0 bases and J lost 5; bases outside the gene matches: 6. CDR3 length equals 17 residues. Germline values: CDR1 LGHNA, CDR2 YSLEER. The CDR3 here is CASSQEGLASGTGELFF. The DNA of the CDR3 is TGCGCCAGCAGCCAAGAGGGACTAGCGTCCGGTACCGGGGAGCTGTTTTTT.

This chain connects TRBV28 to TRBJ2-3; maybe TRBD2 (6 bases). CDR3 length equals 17 residues. Trimming left V 1 base short and J 2 bases short, with 16 bases between. The V gene's germline CDR1 is MDHEN and CDR2 SYDVKM. The CDR3, as DNA: TGTGCCAGCAGTTTATTAGGAGGGGCTACAGACACAGATACGCAGTATTTT. Translation: CASSLLGGATDTDTQYF.

This clonotype was detected only once. The rearrangement links TRBV30 to TRBJ2-1, with D unclear. Looked up from germline, CDR1 is GTSNPN and CDR2 is SVGIG (reference sequence). The CDR3 runs to 11 residues. Trimming cost V 5 bases and J 8 bases, with 10 bases left between them. The CDR3 region is CAWGHHHEQFF. DNA of the CDR3: TGTGCCTGGGGCCATCACCATGAGCAGTTCTTC.

This clonotype was seen only a few times. The V and J genes are TRBV7-2 and TRBJ1-3, with D hard to call. The CDR3 contains 15 residues. The germline V gene encodes CDR1 SGHTA and CDR2 FQGNSA. V lost 5 bases to trimming and J lost 0 bases, with 11 bases between them. The CDR3 region is CASSLVQASGNTIYF. The CDR3 coding sequence is TGTGCCAGCAGCCTTGTTCAAGCCTCTGGAAACACCATATATTTT.